The 12 T cell receptor beta chains below come from one sample, sequenced in a study of T cell changes during pregnancy in multiple sclerosis (dated by TCRdb to the late 2010s). The method behind the library was the immunoSEQ multiplex PCR assay. Sourced from immuneACCESS, this table was stored by TCRdb with only in-frame sequences that have V and J called. A share of the clones is absent; for the studies checked, an unresolved V gene accounts for under half, and the remainder has no known explanation. This sample has about 110,000 clones in its table, and about 90% of those were observed once. The top ten clonotypes cover about 1.5% of the sample. Specimen: peripheral blood, collected before pregnancy. These receptors all stem from a female donor with multiple sclerosis, enrolled in a pregnancy study.

This chain uses TRBV9 with TRBJ1-1; TRBD1 agrees at 8 bases. This CDR3 spans 16 amino acids. The ends lost 4 bases at V and 3 bases at J; junction bases unmatched: 11. Germline lookup yields CDR1 SGDLS and CDR2 YYNGEE. The CDR3 DNA is TGTGCCAGCAGCCCAAGGACAGGGAGGAAAGACACTGAAGCTTTCTTT. Amino acid sequence: CASSPRTGRKDTEAFF.

The V and J genes are TRBV28 and TRBJ2-7; 7 bases map to TRBD2. Germline V gene data show CDR1 as MDHEN and CDR2 as SYDVKM. Trimming cost V 6 bases and J 3 bases; bases outside gene matches: 8. The CDR3 covers 14 residues. Here the CDR3 reads CASRRTRGDYEQYF. In DNA, the CDR3 is TGTGCCAGCAGAAGAACACGGGGGGACTACGAGCAGTACTTC.

The rearrangement joins TRBV27 to TRBJ1-6, with D perhaps TRBD1 (5 bases). The germline V gene has CDR1 MNHEY and CDR2 SMNVEV (reference sequence). Trimming left V 5 bases short and J 9 bases short, with 14 bases between. CDR3 length: 14 residues. The CDR3 sequence: CASSPPGLGSPLHF. The CDR3 coding sequence is TGTGCCAGCAGTCCCCCAGGGCTGGGTTCACCCCTCCACTTT.

The chain couples TRBV7-9 to TRBJ1-1; D gene uncertain. Germline loops: CDR1 SEHNR, CDR2 FQNEAQ (reference sequence). This CDR3 comprises 15 residues. V was shortened by 5 bases and J by 1 base, with 14 bases between the two germline ends. CDR3 nucleotide sequence: TGTGCCAGCAGCCCCGACTACACAGAGAACACTGAAGCTTTCTTT. It yields the protein CASSPDYTENTEAFF.

The chain is built from TRBV5-4 and TRBJ2-7; D is possibly TRBD2 (5 bases). This CDR3 is built from 15 residues. In germline, CDR1 is SGHNT, CDR2 YYREEE (reference sequence). The germline V and J ends were trimmed by 0 bases and 1 base, with 11 bases remaining between them. CDR3 region: CASSLARGMSYEQYF. The DNA for the CDR3 is TGTGCCAGCAGCTTGGCCCGGGGAATGTCCTACGAGCAGTACTTC. The whole variable domain, remainder taken from reference TRBV5-4 and TRBJ2-7, is ETGVTQSPTHLIKTRGQQVTLRCSSQSGHNTVSWYQQALGQGPQFIFQYYREEENGRGNFPPRFSGLQFPNYSSELNVNALELDDSALYLCASSLARGMSYEQYFGPGTRLTVT.

The chain carries TRBV30 and TRBJ2-7; D ambiguous. CDR1 is GTSNPN, CDR2 SVGIG, per germline (reference sequence). The CDR3 is 12 residues long. Trimming stripped 7 bases from V and 2 bases from J, with 12 bases between. The CDR3 bases are TGTGCCTATCCCCGCGGCCCCTACGAGCAGTACTTC. Its translation is CAYPRGPYEQYF.

This clone was detected only a few times. J is TRBJ1-2 and V is TRBV9, with a possible D match to TRBD1 (5 bases). The CDR3 has 15 amino acids. Trimming pared 0 bases from V and 6 bases from J, leaving 15 bases between. The V gene's germline CDR1 is SGDLS and CDR2 YYNGEE. In nucleotides, the CDR3 is TGTGCCAGCAGCGTAGGGCTGGAGGGGTTCAATGGCTACACCTTC. Its protein product is CASSVGLEGFNGYTF.

This chain uses TRBV28 with TRBJ1-5; 9 positions agree with TRBD1. The CDR3 consists of 16 residues. The V and J ends lost 5 bases and 7 bases, in that order; junction bases with no gene match: 12. Germline V CDR1 and CDR2: MDHEN, SYDVKM. CDR3 bases: TGTGCCAGCAGTAGCACTACCGGGACAGGGAGACAGCCCCAGCATTTT. This codes for CASSSTTGTGRQPQHF.

This chain links TRBV4-1 with TRBJ2-3; 13 bases map to TRBD2. Looked up from germline, CDR1 is MGHRA and CDR2 is YSYEKL. The CDR3 is 18 amino acids. The trim removed 0 bases at V and 3 bases at J, leaving 6 bases unmatched. CDR3 sequence reads: CASSQEVSTSGRTDTQYF. DNA for the CDR3: TGCGCCAGCAGCCAAGAGGTCTCGACTAGCGGGAGGACAGATACGCAGTATTTT.

V and J are TRBV6-5 and TRBJ1-5; 9 bases align to TRBD1. The length of the CDR3 is 15 residues. With 4 bases clipped from V and 2 bases from J, the junction kept 3 bases outside the gene matches. CDR1 MNHEY and CDR2 SVGAGI come from the germline V gene. The CDR3 bases are TGTGCCAGCAGTTCGTGGGACAGGGGCAATCAGCCCCAGCATTTT. Protein: CASSSWDRGNQPQHF.

This chain uses TRBV5-5 with TRBJ2-3; D may be TRBD1 (6 bases). The CDR3 runs to 15 residues. V lost 7 bases and J 0 bases, leaving 15 bases between the germline ends. From germline, CDR1 is SGHKS and CDR2 YYEKEE (reference sequence). The CDR3 nucleotides read TGTGCCAGCTGGACATGGGGGCTGAGCACAGATACGCAGTATTTT. As protein: CASWTWGLSTDTQYF.

The chain couples TRBV20-1 to TRBJ1-1; D is perhaps TRBD1 (5 bases). CDR1 and CDR2 (germline): DFQATT, SNEGSKA (reference sequence). V gave up 3 bases and J gave up 11 bases, with 13 bases separating them. The CDR3 sequence is 11 residues long. The CDR3 reads CSARGGDLAFF. CDR3 DNA sequence: TGCAGTGCTAGGGGAGGGGATCTGGCTTTCTTT.